The 25 T cell receptor delta chains below were found in one sample sequenced in a study of gammadelta T cells in human blood. TCRdb called clones anew from the RT-PCR reads with CATT. The table has approximately 300 delta-chain clones, over 40% seen once. The sequenced material came from non-Vgamma9Vdelta2 gamma-delta T cells from cord blood. The origin of the receptors is a newborn.

Turning to this clone: With only one base between it and a far larger clone, this is likely a read error. This CDR3 is also generated by other DNA sequences in the sample. The rearrangement links TRDV3 to TRDJ1, with 7 bases aligning to TRDD3. CDR1 and CDR2 from the germline V gene are TVYSNPD and GDNSRS (reference sequence). This CDR3 has 15 amino acids. The CDR3 spells CAFNPPGDYTDKLIF. CDR3 DNA sequence: TGTGCATTTAATCCCCCGGGGGATTACACCGATAAACTCATCTTT.

For this clone: The TCRdb record carries a much larger clone's protein, which differs from this DNA's translation at residue 5; a read error is the likely cause, and the protein listed here is the DNA translation. The V and J genes are TRDV1 and TRDJ1; 10 nucleotides match TRDD3. V was pared by 4 bases and J by 9 bases, with 17 bases of the junction left unmatched. Looked up from germline, CDR1 is TSWWSYY and CDR2 is QGS. The CDR3 sequence is 17 residues long. This CDR3 is CALGGGTLGGGYAQLIF. The DNA of the CDR3 is TGTGCTCTTGGGGGCGGAACCCTCGGAGGGGGATACGCACAACTCATCTTT.

As for this clone: A far larger clone is one nucleotide away, so this likely arose from a read error. This chain uses TRDV1 with TRDJ1; 9 nucleotides line up with TRDD3. Germline lookup yields CDR1 TSWWSYY and CDR2 QGS. The CDR3 loop spans 23 amino acids. V gave up 3 bases and J gave up 1 base; unmatched junction bases: 27. The CDR3 spells CALGDPSGGTAGGWIVGTDKLIF. The CDR3 nucleotides are TGTGCTCTTGGGGACCCCAGCGGAGGTACTGCTGGGGGATGGATCGTTGGCACCGATAAACTCATCTTT.

Worth noting for this clone: A single base is all that separates this from a far larger clone, so a read error is likely. The rearrangement joins TRAV38-2/DV8 to TRDJ1; TRDD3 matches at 9 bases. V lost 7 bases, J lost 3 bases, and 19 bases stayed unmatched. Germline V gives CDR1 TSESDYY, CDR2 QEAYKQQN. CDR3 size: 18 residues. The CDR3 here is CAYQAPRGYAGMADKLIF. CDR3 in DNA: TGTGCTTATCAGGCCCCTCGGGGATACGCGGGGATGGCCGATAAACTCATCTTT.

This clone showed up just a few times. The likely explanation is a read error, given a far larger clone one base away. Additional DNA sequences in this sample encode the identical CDR3. This chain links TRDV3 with TRDJ1, with 12 bases lining up with TRDD3. The length of the CDR3 is 22 residues. Germline CDR1 TVYSNPD, CDR2 GDNSRS (reference sequence). DNA for the CDR3: TGTGCCTTAGCCTTCCCTCAACCTCCAAACGTACTGGGGGATACAAACACTGATAAACTCATCTTT. This sequence encodes CALAFPQPPNVLGDTNTDKLIF.

On this clone itself: This DNA's translation and the protein TCRdb lists, from a much larger clone, do not match at residue 4, likely due to a read error; the protein shown is translated from the DNA. The chain employs TRDV2 and TRDJ3; D perhaps matches TRDD3 (6 bases). This CDR3 has 17 amino acids. The germline CDR1 and CDR2 sequences are GEAIGNYY and EKD. CDR3 residues: CACVTGGPSWDTRQMFF. The CDR3 coding sequence is TGTGCCTGTGTCACCGGGGGACCCTCCTGGGACACCCGACAGATGTTTTTC.

A remark on this clone: A read error likely explains why the TCRdb protein, taken from a much larger clone, differs from this DNA's translation at residue 2; the protein shown is translated from the DNA. V gene TRDV3 combines with J gene TRDJ1; 9 bases line up with TRDD3. Germline V gene data show CDR1 as TVYSNPD and CDR2 as GDNSRS (reference sequence). The CDR3 spans 17 residues. The CDR3: CSSHLPYVLGESDKLIF. The CDR3, as DNA: TGTTCCTCCCATCTTCCCTACGTACTGGGGGAAAGCGATAAACTCATCTTT. Supplemented by reference TRDV3 and TRDJ1, the full variable domain reads CDKVTQSSPDQTVASGSEVVLLCTYDTVYSNPDLFWYRIRPDYSFQFVFYGDNSRSEGADFTQGRFSVKHILTQKAFHLVISPVRTEDSATYYCSSHLPYVLGESDKLIFGKGTRVTVEP.

By share of the sample, this clone is medium-sized. This probably arose from a read error, given a far larger clone one base away. The chain combines TRDV2 with TRDJ2, with 13 bases that match TRDD3. The V gene's germline CDR1 is GEAIGNYY and CDR2 EKD. The CDR3 spans 17 residues. V dropped 4 bases and J dropped 7; count of bases not matched to a gene: 11. The CDR3 DNA is TGTGCCTGTGATTCTTTACTGGGGGATACGGGGAAAGCACAACTCTTCTTT. This encodes CACDSLLGDTGKAQLFF.

There are a few counts of this clone. TCRdb assigns this DNA the protein of a much larger clone, which departs from its translation at residue 8; this likely reflects a read error, and the protein shown comes from translating the DNA. The genes are TRDV1 and TRDJ3; 8 nucleotides match TRDD3. J lost 2 bases, V lost 3 bases, and 15 bases had no gene match. Germline assignment: CDR1 TSWWSYY and CDR2 QGS. The CDR3 length is 21 residues. The CDR3 loop is CALGDHSDVKGIPWDTRQMFF. CDR3 DNA sequence: TGTGCTCTTGGGGACCATTCCGACGTGAAGGGGATACCCTGGGACACCCGACAGATGTTTTTC.

This clone has just one count. TCRdb's protein, taken from a much larger clone, differs from this DNA's translation at residue 8, likely owing to a read error; the protein displayed comes from the DNA. The gene calls are TRDV1 and TRDJ1, with D uncertain. Germline values: CDR1 TSWWSYY, CDR2 QGS. The CDR3 is 13 residues long. Trimming cost V 1 base and J 8 bases, with 11 bases left between them. The CDR3, as DNA: TGTGCTCTTGGGGAACGCACCACAGGAAAACTCATCTTT. Translating gives CALGERTTGKLIF.

As concerns this clone: This likely traces to a read error, being one base from a far larger clone. The chain joins TRDV1 to TRDJ1; TRDD3 agrees at 10 bases. Germline CDR1 is TSWWSYY and CDR2 is QGS. The CDR3 totals 20 residues. CDR3 in DNA: TGTGCTCTTGGGGAGTTCTTCCCTCGATCGACAGTGGGGGATACCGATAAACGCATCTTT. It is translated as CALGEFFPRSTVGDTDKRIF.

Turning to this clone: This probably arose from a read error, given a far larger clone one base away. Other DNA sequences from this sample encode an identical CDR3 as well. The chain has TRDV3 and TRDJ1; tentative D call: TRDD3 (6 bases). Deletions cut 1 base from V and 0 bases from J, with 15 bases between. Germline CDR1 and CDR2: TVYSNPD and GDNSRS (reference sequence). The CDR3 length is 15 residues. DNA for the CDR3: TGTGCCTTTAATCCCCCAGGGGATTACACCGATAAACTCATCTTT. Its protein product is CAFNPPGDYTDKLIF. Complete variable domain (other parts from reference TRDV3 and TRDJ1): CDKVTQSSPDQTVASGSEVVLLCTYDTVYSNPDLFWYRIRPDYSFQFVFYGDNSRSEGADFTQGRFSVKHILTQKAFHLVISPVRTEDSATYYCAFNPPGDYTDKLIFGKGTRVTVEP.

This clone appeared a single time. A read error is likely here: a far larger clone is one base away. Other nucleotide sequences from this sample produce the same CDR3. This chain uses TRDV3 with TRDJ1; 7 bases are shared with TRDD3. Looked up from germline, CDR1 is TVYSNPD and CDR2 is GDNSRS (reference sequence). With 1 base clipped from V and 0 bases from J, the junction kept 8 bases outside the gene matches. This CDR3 has 15 residues. DNA of the CDR3: TGTGCCTTTAACCCCCCGGGGGATTACACCGATAAACTCATCTTT. It yields the protein CAFNPPGDYTDKLIF.

This clone was seen more than once but under ten times. The protein in TCRdb stems from a much larger clone and differs at residue 14 from this DNA's translation, likely a read error; here the protein is translated from the DNA. The chain links TRDV1 to TRDJ1; 8 nucleotides line up with TRDD3. The germline gives CDR1 TSWWSYY, CDR2 QGS. After removal of 3 bases from V and 1 base from J, the junction contained 28 bases not matched to a gene. This CDR3 region has 23 residues. CDR3 region: CALGDPGGGTAGGRIVGTDKLIF. The CDR3 DNA follows: TGTGCTCTTGGGGACCCCGGCGGAGGTACTGCTGGGGGACGGATCGTTGGCACCGATAAACTCATCTTT.

To note about this clone: The TCRdb protein comes from a much larger clone and disagrees with this DNA's translation at residue 8, likely due to a read error; the protein given here is derived from the DNA. The V call is TRDV1, the J call TRDJ3; 8 bases align to TRDD3. J gave up 2 bases and V 3 bases, and 15 bases lay outside the gene matches. Per the germline V gene, CDR1 is TSWWSYY and CDR2 is QGS. The CDR3 covers 21 residues. This CDR3 reads CALGDHSCVKGIPWDTRQMFF. CDR3 nucleotides: TGTGCTCTTGGGGACCATTCCTGCGTGAAGGGGATACCCTGGGACACCCGACAGATGTTTTTC.

About this clone: This likely traces to a read error, being one base from a far larger clone. This chain connects TRDV2 to TRDJ2, with 13 bases lining up with TRDD3. The CDR3 extends over 17 amino acids. Germline CDR1 GEAIGNYY, CDR2 EKD. The CDR3 protein is CACDSLLGDTGTTQLFF. CDR3 nucleotides: TGTGCCTGTGATTCTTTACTGGGGGATACGGGGACAACACAACTCTTCTTT.

Points on this clone: The translation of this DNA and the TCRdb protein of a much larger clone differ at residue 15, probably owing to a read error; the protein shown here is translated from the DNA. The V and J genes are TRDV2 and TRDJ2, with 13 positions matching TRDD3. CDR1 is GEAIGNYY and CDR2 is EKD in the germline V gene. The CDR3 is 17 residues long. CDR3 DNA sequence: TGTGCCTGTGATTCTTTACTGGGGGATACGGGGACAGCACAATTCTTCTTT. Encoded protein: CACDSLLGDTGTAQFFF.

Remarks on this clone: A far bigger clonotype differs at one base, so this is likely a read error. The sample contains more than one DNA sequence encoding this CDR3. V and J are TRDV1 and TRDJ1; 9 bases are shared with TRDD3. Germline V gives CDR1 TSWWSYY, CDR2 QGS. The CDR3 totals 23 residues. J was trimmed by 2 bases and V by 3 bases; bases with no gene match: 28. CDR3 nucleotide sequence: TGTGCTCTTGGGGACCCCGGCGGAGGTACTGCTGGGGGATGGATCGTTGGTACCGATAAACTCATCTTT. Protein sequence: CALGDPGGGTAGGWIVGTDKLIF.

This clone was seen only a few times. This DNA's translation and the protein TCRdb lists, from a much larger clone, do not match at residue 3, likely due to a read error; the protein shown is translated from the DNA. This chain connects TRDV2 to TRDJ2; TRDD3 agrees at 13 bases. J gave up 4 bases and V 8 bases, and 12 bases lay outside the gene matches. The CDR3 is made up of 17 amino acids. Germline CDR1 and CDR2: GEAIGNYY and EKD. CDR3 bases: TGTGCCTTTGATTCTTTACTGGGGGATACGGGGACAGCACAACTCTTCTTT. Its protein is CAFDSLLGDTGTAQLFF.

By sample share, this clone is medium-sized. Given a far larger clone just one base away, this is likely a sequencing read error. V usage is TRDV2 and J usage is TRDJ2; TRDD3 matches 13 bases. CDR3 length: 17 residues. CDR1 is GEAIGNYY and CDR2 is EKD in the germline V gene. The CDR3, as DNA: TGTGCCCGTGATTCTTTACTGGGGGATACGGGGACAGCACAACTCTTCTTT. It translates to CARDSLLGDTGTAQLFF.

The V gene remains uncalled, whereas the J gene is TRDJ2. The CDR3 totals 10 residues. The DNA for the CDR3 is TGTAGTGCTTTGACAGCACAACTCTTCTTT. As protein: CSALTAQLFF.

On this clone itself: It is likely a read error: a sequence one base away is far more abundant. The rearrangement links TRDV2 to TRDJ2, with TRDD3 identical over 13 bases. In germline, CDR1 is GEAIGNYY, CDR2 EKD. The length of the CDR3 is 17 residues. The CDR3 reads CACDSLLGDTGTVQLFF. For the CDR3, the DNA is TGTGCCTGTGATTCTTTACTGGGGGATACGGGGACAGTACAACTCTTCTTT.

Worth noting for this clone: This is likely an artifact of a read error, given a far larger clone one base away. The same CDR3 is also encoded by other DNA sequences in this sample. The gene calls are TRDV2 and TRDJ2, with 13 nucleotides matching TRDD3. CDR3 length equals 17 residues. Per germline, CDR1 GEAIGNYY and CDR2 EKD. The CDR3 DNA reads TGTGCCTGTGATTCTTTACTGGGGGATACGGGGACAGCACAGCTCTTCTTT. Translated, it gives CACDSLLGDTGTAQLFF.

On this clone itself: The TCRdb protein, from a much larger clone, departs from this DNA's translation at residue 19, likely by read error; the protein shown derives from the DNA. V is TRDV3 and J is TRDJ1, with 12 bases lining up with TRDD3. Germline V gives CDR1 TVYSNPD, CDR2 GDNSRS (reference sequence). The CDR3 is 22 residues long. CDR3 amino acids: CALAFPQPPNVLGDTNTDELIF. CDR3 nucleotide sequence: TGTGCCTTAGCCTTCCCTCAACCTCCAAACGTACTGGGGGATACAAACACCGATGAACTCATCTTT.

With regard to this clone: A read error likely explains this, since a far larger clone differs by one base. At the DNA level, this CDR3 is encoded by other sequences in the same sample as well. J is TRDJ1 and V is TRAV38-2/DV8, with 9 bases lining up with TRDD3. The germline V gene has CDR1 TSESDYY and CDR2 QEAYKQQN. The CDR3 loop spans 18 amino acids. CDR3 in amino acids: CAYQSPRGYAGMADKLIF. In DNA form, the CDR3 reads TGTGCTTATCAGTCCCCTCGGGGATACGCGGGGATGGCCGATAAACTCATTTTT.